The 31 T cell receptor beta chains listed next were all sequenced from one sample in a study of blood T cells in healthy people across ages. A second PCR, run for roughly 7 to 12 cycles, used a sample-barcoded 5' primer plus a J-beta primer mix. From the 5' RACE reads, TCRdb called clonotypes with MiXCR, one entry per CDR3 protein. The sample consists of some 710,000 distinct CDR3 sequences, 46% of them appearing once. Sequenced sample: blood. These receptors were obtained from a man older than 75 in good health.

The chain joins TRBV29-1 to TRBJ2-7; perhaps D is TRBD1 or TRBD2 (5 bases each). The CDR3 sequence is 11 residues long. V dropped 7 bases and J dropped 3 bases, with 10 bases sitting between them. The germline gives CDR1 SQVTM, CDR2 ANQGSEA. The CDR3 DNA reads TGCAGCGCCGATGGGGGCTACGAGCAGTACTTC. It translates to CSADGGYEQYF.

This chain joins TRBV7-9 and TRBJ2-1; TRBD1 agrees at 9 bases. Germline CDR1 reads SEHNR; CDR2 reads FQNEAQ (reference sequence). Losses at the gene ends were 5 bases for V and 7 bases for J; bases not matched to a gene: 15. The CDR3 covers 17 residues. CDR3 sequence: CASSPGRDRVGRNEQFF. The CDR3 DNA sequence: TGTGCCAGCAGCCCGGGACGGGACAGGGTAGGGAGAAATGAGCAGTTCTTC.

This clonotype appeared many times. The chain links TRBV29-1 to TRBJ2-7; 9 bases are shared with TRBD1. After removal of 7 bases from V and 6 bases from J, the junction contained 10 bases not matched to a gene. The length of the CDR3 is 13 residues. Germline V gene lookup returns CDR1 SQVTM and CDR2 ANQGSEA. The DNA for the CDR3 is TGCAGCGCTGTAGGGACAGGGCAAGCCGAGCAGTACTTC. Protein product: CSAVGTGQAEQYF.

In its sample, this clonotype was seen a few times. The rearrangement joins TRBV21-1 to TRBJ2-1. TRBV21-1 is a recognized pseudogene. The CDR3 sequence is 16 residues long. Here the CDR3 DNA reads TGTGCCAGCAGCCATAGCGGGAGGGAGTCCTACAATGAGCAGTTCTTC. The encoded protein is CASSHSGRESYNEQFF.

The V gene is TRBV5-1, the J gene TRBJ2-1; 9 bases map to TRBD2. Germline values: CDR1 SGHRS, CDR2 YFSETQ. The CDR3 is 15 amino acids. Trimming at V came to 2 bases and at J to 5 bases, leaving 5 bases not matched to a gene. The CDR3 region is CASSFSLAGNNEQFF. The CDR3, as DNA: TGCGCCAGCAGCTTCAGCCTAGCGGGAAACAATGAGCAGTTCTTC.

Only one count was recorded for this clonotype. The V and J genes are TRBV3-1 and TRBJ2-3, with D maybe TRBD2 (6 bases). Germline lookup yields CDR1 LGHDT and CDR2 YNNKEL (reference sequence). There are 15 residues in the CDR3. Trimming left V 6 bases short and J 6 bases short, with 19 bases between. CDR3 coding DNA: TGTGCCAGCAGACCCGGGACTTCCGACGGGGATACGCAGTATTTT. This codes for CASRPGTSDGDTQYF.

The chain is built from TRBV7-8 and TRBJ2-2; tentatively, D is TRBD2 (6 bases). Trimming took off 3 bases at V and 2 bases at J, with 13 bases between the two ends. Germline V gene data show CDR1 as SGHVS and CDR2 as FQNEAQ. CDR3 length: 16 residues. CDR3 sequence reads: CASSFSSGRNTGELFF. In nucleotides, the CDR3 is TGTGCCAGCAGCTTCAGTAGCGGACGCAACACCGGGGAGCTGTTTTTT.

This clonotype was counted between two and nine times. The rearrangement links TRBV7-3 to TRBJ2-1, with TRBD2 identical over 9 bases. V dropped 2 bases and J dropped 5; count of bases not matched to a gene: 4. Germline-derived CDR1 and CDR2 are SGHTA and FQGTGA. The CDR3 has 15 amino acids. The CDR3 bases are TGTGCCAGCAGCTTAGGGACTAGCAGACACAATGAGCAGTTCTTC. Translated, it gives CASSLGTSRHNEQFF.

The chain recombines TRBV5-1 with TRBJ2-7, with 8 nucleotides matching TRBD2. V shed 4 bases and J 3 bases; nucleotides not matched to a gene: 12. CDR3 length: 16 residues. Germline values: CDR1 SGHRS, CDR2 YFSETQ. DNA for the CDR3: TGCGCCAGCAGCCAGCTGGGGGGACTAGAAGTCTACGAGCAGTACTTC. Protein product: CASSQLGGLEVYEQYF.

The chain recombines TRBV11-1 with TRBJ2-1; 7 nucleotides line up with TRBD2. The CDR3 is made up of 15 amino acids. CDR1 SGHAT and CDR2 FQDESV come from the germline V gene (reference sequence). The V and J ends lost 5 bases and 6 bases, in that order; junction bases with no gene match: 10. In DNA, the CDR3 is TGTGCCAGCAGCCCCCGGGAGCGGGAACGCAATGAGCAGTTCTTC. Translated, it gives CASSPRERERNEQFF.

The rearrangement uses TRBV12-3 or TRBV12-4 and TRBJ2-7, with 7 bases identical to TRBD1. V was clipped by 6 bases and J by 0 bases; unmatched bases: 8. The CDR3 consists of 15 residues. As DNA, the CDR3 is TGTGCCAGCAGCCCCGGGACAGCCAGCTCCTACGAGCAGTACTTC. Translated, it gives CASSPGTASSYEQYF.

V is TRBV9 and J is TRBJ2-3; D may be TRBD1 or TRBD2 (5 bases each). The CDR3 is 14 amino acids. Germline CDR1 and CDR2: SGDLS and YYNGEE. The V and J ends lost 0 bases and 5 bases respectively, with 10 bases between them. CDR3 sequence: CASSVGGPRDTQYF. The CDR3 nucleotides read TGTGCCAGCAGCGTAGGGGGACCCCGAGATACGCAGTATTTT. Together with reference TRBV9 and TRBJ2-3, the CDR3 gives the full variable domain: DSGVTQTPKHLITATGQRVTLRCSPRSGDLSVYWYQQSLDQGLQFLIQYYNGEERAKGNILERFSAQQFPDLHSELNLSSLELGDSALYFCASSVGGPRDTQYFGPGTRLTVL.

The chain recombines TRBV6-5 with TRBJ2-1, with TRBD2 identical over 8 bases. V was clipped by 6 bases and J by 9 bases; unmatched bases: 13. This CDR3 region has 15 residues. The V gene's germline CDR1 is MNHEY and CDR2 SVGAGI. In DNA form, the CDR3 reads TGTGCCAGCAGCCGATCGGGACTAGGAGCCGCTGAGCAGTTCTTC. Translating gives CASSRSGLGAAEQFF.

This chain links TRBV7-2 with TRBJ2-7; D not certain. Germline values: CDR1 SGHTA, CDR2 FQGNSA. CDR3 length equals 13 residues. Trimming removed 1 base from V and 5 bases from J, with 9 bases in between. The CDR3 sequence: CASSLVFVDEQYF. DNA for the CDR3: TGTGCCAGCAGCTTAGTATTTGTGGACGAGCAGTACTTC.

Only a few counts were recorded for this clonotype. The genes are TRBV20-1 and TRBJ2-7; 8 positions agree with TRBD2. This CDR3 comprises 15 residues. The junction had 8 bases not matched to a gene; V was cut back by 4 bases and J by 0 bases. CDR1 DFQATT and CDR2 SNEGSKA come from the germline V gene (reference sequence). This CDR3 reads CSATPSGPFSYEQYF. The DNA for the CDR3 is TGCAGTGCTACCCCTAGCGGGCCTTTCTCCTACGAGCAGTACTTC.

This clonotype has more than one count but fewer than ten. The rearrangement links TRBV29-1 to TRBJ2-7; perhaps D is TRBD1 or TRBD2 (5 bases each). The CDR3 runs 11 residues. V lost 5 bases and J lost 7, with 12 bases in between. The germline gives CDR1 SQVTM, CDR2 ANQGSEA. The CDR3 DNA follows: TGCAGCGTTATAGAGGGGAGTGAGCAGTACTTC. It translates to CSVIEGSEQYF.

This rearrangement joins TRBV6-5 to TRBJ2-1, with 9 nucleotides matching TRBD1. Trimming took 1 base from V and 4 from J; bases not matched to a gene: 5. Germline-derived CDR1 and CDR2 are MNHEY and SVGAGI. The CDR3 is 16 residues long. The CDR3 DNA reads TGTGCCAGCAGTTACTTCAGGACAGGGGAGTACAATGAGCAGTTCTTC. Its translation: CASSYFRTGEYNEQFF.

The chain employs TRBV20-1 and TRBJ2-1, with TRBD2 as a possible D gene (5 bases). The CDR3 covers 12 residues. V shed 2 bases and J shed 12 bases, with 14 bases lying between them. Germline CDR1 DFQATT, CDR2 SNEGSKA (reference sequence). The chain's CDR3 is CSARQEEAGQFF. The DNA for the CDR3 is TGCAGTGCTAGACAGGAGGAGGCGGGGCAGTTCTTC.

In this sample, this clonotype turned up a few times. The genes are TRBV5-1 and TRBJ2-5; possible D gene TRBD1, 6 bases. Germline-derived CDR1 and CDR2 are SGHRS and YFSETQ. There are 15 residues in the CDR3. Trimming left V 1 base short and J 3 bases short, with 13 bases between. CDR3 coding DNA: TGCGCCAGCAGCTTGTCCGGGACACCAGAAGAGACCCAGTACTTC. It yields the protein CASSLSGTPEETQYF. Using reference TRBV5-1 and TRBJ2-5 for the parts outside the CDR3, the full variable domain is KAGVTQTPRYLIKTRGQQVTLSCSPISGHRSVSWYQQTPGQGLQFLFEYFSETQRNKGNFPGRFSGRQFSNSRSEMNVSTLELGDSALYLCASSLSGTPEETQYFGPGTRLLVL.

The chain is built from TRBV6-8 and TRBJ2-7; 9 nucleotides line up with TRBD2. The CDR3 is 17 residues long. Germline CDR1 is MNHGY and CDR2 is SAAAGT. V lost 0 bases, J lost 7 bases, and 13 bases stayed unmatched. CDR3 coding DNA: TGTGCCAGCAGTTACTCGGCCTCCGGGACTAGCTTGAATGAGCAGTACTTC. Its translation: CASSYSASGTSLNEQYF.

This rearrangement joins TRBV20-1 to TRBJ2-3, with TRBD2 matching over 7 bases. The V gene's germline CDR1 is DFQATT and CDR2 SNEGSKA (reference sequence). The V and J ends lost 6 bases and 2 bases, in that order; junction bases with no gene match: 17. The CDR3 sequence is 17 residues long. CDR3 nucleotides: TGCAGTGCCGCATTGACGGGGGGAGGCGGTTTCACAGATACGCAGTATTTT. It specifies CSAALTGGGGFTDTQYF.

This clonotype has only one observation. The genes are TRBV5-5 and TRBJ2-2; 13 bases are shared with TRBD2. The V segment lost 4 bases and the J segment 6 bases; nucleotides outside the gene matches: 12. Germline V CDR1 and CDR2: SGHKS, YYEKEE (reference sequence). The CDR3 contains 18 residues. The CDR3, as DNA: TGTGCCAGCAGCGCCCACGGACTAGCGGGAGCCGCGGCCGGGGAGCTGTTTTTT. Translating it yields CASSAHGLAGAAAGELFF. Complete variable domain (other parts from reference TRBV5-5 and TRBJ2-2): DAGVTQSPTHLIKTRGQQVTLRCSPISGHKSVSWYQQVLGQGPQFIFQYYEKEERGRGNFPDRFSARQFPNYSSELNVNALLLGDSALYLCASSAHGLAGAAAGELFFGEGSRLTVL.

This clonotype was detected only a few times. The V gene is TRBV20-1, the J gene TRBJ1-1; a possible D gene is TRBD1 (5 bases). Germline CDR1 DFQATT, CDR2 SNEGSKA (reference sequence). The CDR3 spans 14 residues. V lost 6 bases and J 5 bases, leaving 19 bases between the germline ends. The CDR3 reads CSAGRDQGRTEAFF. As DNA, the CDR3 is TGCAGTGCCGGTAGAGACCAGGGAAGAACTGAAGCTTTCTTT.

The count of this clonotype is one. With a much larger clone just one base away, this may be a read error. The chain uses TRBV12-3 or TRBV12-4 and TRBJ1-6, with TRBD1 matching over 9 bases. V was clipped by 5 bases and J by 10 bases; unmatched bases: 6. The CDR3 loop spans 14 amino acids. The CDR3 region is CASSPRDRESPLHF. Here the CDR3 DNA reads TGTGCCAGCAGTCCCCGGGACAGGGAATCACCCCTCCACTTT.

The V and J genes are TRBV10-3 and TRBJ2-1, with unresolved D. Trimming stripped 0 bases from V and 10 bases from J, with 10 bases between. The germline V gene has CDR1 ENHRY and CDR2 SYGVKD. The CDR3 extends over 13 amino acids. Here the CDR3 reads CAISESRDGEQFF. The CDR3 region has the DNA TGTGCCATCAGTGAGTCGAGAGACGGGGAGCAGTTCTTC.

The gene calls are TRBV20-1 and TRBJ2-3; 7 bases map to TRBD2. From germline, CDR1 is DFQATT and CDR2 SNEGSKA (reference sequence). V trimming: 3 bases; J trimming: 6 bases; junction bases outside the gene matches: 6. CDR3 size: 13 residues. The CDR3 sequence: CSASRGVRDTQYF. The CDR3 nucleotides are TGCAGTGCTAGTCGGGGGGTCAGGGATACGCAGTATTTT.

The chain carries TRBV10-3 and TRBJ2-1, with D tentatively TRBD1 (5 bases). V was shortened by 7 bases and J by 8 bases, with 18 bases between the two germline ends. This CDR3 has 14 residues. In germline, CDR1 is ENHRY, CDR2 SYGVKD. CDR3 sequence reads: CAINQGRASDEQFF. The CDR3 coding sequence is TGTGCCATCAACCAGGGTAGGGCTTCTGATGAGCAGTTCTTC.

The V call is TRBV6-4, the J call TRBJ2-5, with 9 bases fitting TRBD2. The CDR3 spans 11 residues. Germline assignment: CDR1 MRHNA and CDR2 SNTAGT. V lost 11 bases and J lost 5; bases outside the gene matches: 3. The CDR3 here is CARGRAETQYF. CDR3 DNA sequence: TGTGCCCGCGGGAGGGCGGAGACCCAGTACTTC.

Only one count was recorded for this clonotype. The chain combines TRBV7-8 with TRBJ2-7; 8 bases are shared with TRBD2. V shed 1 base, J shed 7 bases, and the junction held 15 bases outside the gene matches. Looked up from germline, CDR1 is SGHVS and CDR2 is FQNEAQ. CDR3 length: 17 amino acids. In DNA form, the CDR3 reads TGTGCCAGCAGCTTAGGCAGTAGCGGGACCCGTCACAATGAGCAGTACTTC. Amino acids: CASSLGSSGTRHNEQYF.

The V and J genes are TRBV12-3 or TRBV12-4 and TRBJ2-5, with D possibly being TRBD2 (6 bases). The length of the CDR3 is 16 residues. V was pared by 4 bases and J by 4 bases, with 19 bases between. CDR3 coding DNA: TGTGCCAGCAGTTACCCGACTCACCCAGCGGGAGAGACCCAGTACTTC. Translated, it gives CASSYPTHPAGETQYF.

The V gene is TRBV10-3, the J gene TRBJ1-2, with 7 nucleotides matching TRBD1. The length of the CDR3 is 17 residues. The junction had 17 bases not matched to a gene; V was cut back by 4 bases and J by 6 bases. Germline CDR1 and CDR2: ENHRY and SYGVKD. CDR3 residues: CAISADRVGHGDNGYTF. In nucleotides, the CDR3 is TGTGCCATCAGTGCTGACAGGGTCGGCCACGGGGACAATGGCTACACCTTC.